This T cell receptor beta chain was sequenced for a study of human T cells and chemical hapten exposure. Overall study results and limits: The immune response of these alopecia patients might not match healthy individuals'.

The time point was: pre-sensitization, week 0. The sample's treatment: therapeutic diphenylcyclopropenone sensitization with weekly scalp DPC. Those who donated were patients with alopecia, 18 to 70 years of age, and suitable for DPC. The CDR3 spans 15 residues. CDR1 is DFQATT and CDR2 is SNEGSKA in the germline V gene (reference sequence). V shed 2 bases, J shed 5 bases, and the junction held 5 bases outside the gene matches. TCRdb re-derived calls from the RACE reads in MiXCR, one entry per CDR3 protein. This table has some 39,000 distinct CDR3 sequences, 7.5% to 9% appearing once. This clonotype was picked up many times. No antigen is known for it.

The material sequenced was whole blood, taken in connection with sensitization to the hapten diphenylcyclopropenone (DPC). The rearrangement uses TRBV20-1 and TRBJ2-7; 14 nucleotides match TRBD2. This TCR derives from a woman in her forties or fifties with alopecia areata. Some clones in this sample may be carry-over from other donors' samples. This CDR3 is CSARRGTSGSHEQYF. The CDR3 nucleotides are TGCAGTGCTAGAAGGGGGACTAGCGGGAGCCACGAGCAGTACTTC.